This is a list of T cell receptor beta chains from one sample in a study of cytomegalovirus exposure and HLA in healthy donors. The table came from immunoSEQ multiplex PCR; TCRdb's copy has only in-frame clones and leaves some out. The sample has 30,000 to 35,000 clones; roughly 82% are singletons. Sequenced sample: PBMCs. The receptors here all came from a woman aged 18-29 years in good health and CMV-seronegative. Both conserved end residues are part of each CDR3. The order of the fields is J gene, clone size, V gene, D gene, CDR3 length, CDR3 protein, CDR3 DNA. D genes are given only for firm matches. Expanded clones are given a class, and other clones once, few, many or no size at all.

j_gene: TRBJ1-4; abundance: .; v_gene: TRBV4-2; d_gene: .; len: 16; CDR3aa: CASSQDSGGSDEKLFF; CDR3nt: TGTGCCAGCAGCCAAGATTCCGGGGGATCTGATGAAAAACTGTTTTTT
j_gene: TRBJ2-7; abundance: .; v_gene: TRBV10-2; d_gene: .; len: 12; CDR3aa: CASSDIGDEQYF; CDR3nt: TGCGCCAGCAGTGATATAGGGGACGAGCAGTACTTC
j_gene: TRBJ2-3; abundance: .; v_gene: TRBV2; d_gene: TRBD2; len: 14; CDR3aa: CASKLAGEVDTQYF; CDR3nt: TGTGCCAGCAAACTAGCGGGAGAGGTAGATACGCAGTATTTT
j_gene: TRBJ2-5; abundance: few; v_gene: TRBV6-6; d_gene: .; len: 14; CDR3aa: CASSYSGARETQYF; CDR3nt: TGTGCCAGCAGTTACTCGGGAGCGCGGGAGACCCAGTACTTC
j_gene: TRBJ2-3; abundance: .; v_gene: TRBV27; d_gene: TRBD1; len: 14; CDR3aa: CASSFEGAGDTQYF; CDR3nt: TGTGCCAGCAGTTTTGAGGGGGCCGGGGATACGCAGTATTTT
j_gene: TRBJ1-4; abundance: .; v_gene: TRBV23-1; d_gene: .; len: 14; CDR3aa: CASSLPGEGEKLFF; CDR3nt: TGCGCCAGCAGTCTCCCAGGGGAGGGTGAAAAACTGTTTTTT
j_gene: TRBJ1-5; abundance: few; v_gene: TRBV6-1; d_gene: TRBD1; len: 16; CDR3aa: CASSEFAGQGQQPQHF; CDR3nt: TGTGCCAGCAGTGAATTTGCGGGACAGGGGCAACAGCCCCAGCATTTT
j_gene: TRBJ2-2; abundance: .; v_gene: TRBV27; d_gene: .; len: 12; CDR3aa: CASSLRAGELFF; CDR3nt: TGTGCCAGCAGTTTGAGGGCCGGGGAGCTGTTTTTT
j_gene: TRBJ2-7; abundance: .; v_gene: TRBV27; d_gene: .; len: 13; CDR3aa: CASSWWQGNEQYF; CDR3nt: TGTGCCAGCAGCTGGTGGCAGGGTAACGAGCAGTACTTC
j_gene: TRBJ2-1; abundance: .; v_gene: TRBV7-3; d_gene: .; len: 12; CDR3aa: CASSRENNEQFF; CDR3nt: TGTGCCAGCAGTAGGGAGAACAATGAGCAGTTCTTC